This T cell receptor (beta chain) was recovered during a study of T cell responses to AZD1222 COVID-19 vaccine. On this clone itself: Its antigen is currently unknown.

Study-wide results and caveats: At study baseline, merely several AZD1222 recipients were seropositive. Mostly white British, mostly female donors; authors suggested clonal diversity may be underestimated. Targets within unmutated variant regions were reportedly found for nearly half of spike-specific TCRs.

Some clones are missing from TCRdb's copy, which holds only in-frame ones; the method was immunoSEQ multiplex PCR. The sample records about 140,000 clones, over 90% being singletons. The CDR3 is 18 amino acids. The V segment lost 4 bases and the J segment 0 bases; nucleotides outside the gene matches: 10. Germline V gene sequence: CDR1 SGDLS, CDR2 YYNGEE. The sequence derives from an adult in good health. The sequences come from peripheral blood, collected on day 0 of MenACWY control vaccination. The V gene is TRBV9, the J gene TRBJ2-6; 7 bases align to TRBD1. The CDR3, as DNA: TGTGCCAGCAGCCCTACCGGACAGGCAAGCTCTGGGGCCAACGTCCTGACTTTC. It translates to CASSPTGQASSGANVLTF.